Shown below are 19 T cell receptor beta chains from a single sample sequenced in a study of T-cell reconstitution after alpha-beta-depleted transplantation in children. A library of TCRbeta sequences, prepared with unique molecular identifiers, was generated. Using its own MiXCR run on the PCR reads, TCRdb lists one record per CDR3 protein. The data show approximately 510,000 distinct CDR3 sequences, with about 17% seen just once and approximately 3% held by the top ten. Specimen: PBMCs from the stem cell graft donor, collected from the stem cell graft. The source is a human donor who donated a stem cell graft to a child with acute lymphoblastic leukemia.

In this sample, this clonotype turned up a few times. The chain has TRBV6-5 and TRBJ2-7, with D unclear. This CDR3 contains 12 residues. Trimming took 6 bases from V and 5 from J, leaving 11 bases between them. CDR1 MNHEY and CDR2 SVGAGI come from the germline V gene. This CDR3 is CASSPNADEQYF. DNA of the CDR3: TGTGCCAGCAGCCCTAACGCGGACGAGCAGTACTTC.

The rearrangement uses TRBV6-2 or TRBV6-3 and TRBJ2-1, with 7 nucleotides matching TRBD1. V was pared by 6 bases and J by 14 bases, with 13 bases of the junction left unmatched. This CDR3 is 13 amino acids long. CDR1 and CDR2 (germline): MNHEY, SVGEGT. CDR3 in amino acids: CASSTIMGDREFF. DNA of the CDR3: TGTGCCAGCAGCACCATAATGGGAGACAGGGAGTTCTTC.

A few counts support this clonotype. The chain carries TRBV29-1 and TRBJ2-7; no clear D. Germline CDR1 SQVTM, CDR2 ANQGSEA. The CDR3 has 11 amino acids. Trimming left V 5 bases short and J 3 bases short, with 8 bases between. The DNA for the CDR3 is TGCAGCGTTTCCGACAACTACGAGCAGTACTTC. Translated, it gives CSVSDNYEQYF.

This clonotype has a handful of counts. The chain couples TRBV7-8 to TRBJ2-2; the match to TRBD2 covers 8 bases. The V segment lost 2 bases and the J segment 6 bases; nucleotides outside the gene matches: 17. Germline CDR1 is SGHVS and CDR2 is FQNEAQ. The CDR3 consists of 19 residues. The CDR3 DNA is TGTGCCAGCAGCTTACTTTCCTTTACCCGACTAGCGATCGCCGGGGAGCTGTTTTTT. Its protein product is CASSLLSFTRLAIAGELFF.

This clonotype has only a few counts. The V gene is TRBV6-5, the J gene TRBJ2-5; D is perhaps TRBD1 (6 bases). Germline loops: CDR1 MNHEY, CDR2 SVGAGI. V dropped 3 bases and J dropped 5 bases, with 16 bases sitting between them. The CDR3 contains 15 residues. As DNA, the CDR3 is TGTGCCAGCAGTTATAATGGACAGAGGAGGGAGACCCAGTACTTC. Translation: CASSYNGQRRETQYF.

This clonotype was seen a handful of times. The chain is built from TRBV9 and TRBJ1-1; a weak D match, TRBD1 (6 bases). This CDR3 has 14 residues. V was clipped by 4 bases and J by 3 bases, with 13 bases between them. Germline CDR1 is SGDLS and CDR2 is YYNGEE. CDR3 in amino acids: CASSFSQGYTEAFF. For the CDR3, the DNA is TGTGCCAGCAGCTTCTCTCAGGGGTACACTGAAGCTTTCTTT.

This sequence joins TRBV4-1 and TRBJ2-3; maybe TRBD2 (6 bases). V was shortened by 1 base and J by 5 bases, with 13 bases between the two germline ends. The length of the CDR3 is 15 residues. Germline V gene data show CDR1 as MGHRA and CDR2 as YSYEKL. The CDR3 sequence: CASSQVGRRQDTQYF. The DNA for the CDR3 is TGCGCCAGCAGCCAAGTCGGGAGAAGGCAAGATACGCAGTATTTT.

The rearrangement joins TRBV29-1 to TRBJ2-2; TRBD1 might be the D (6 bases). This CDR3 contains 12 residues. Germline CDR1 reads SQVTM; CDR2 reads ANQGSEA. V dropped 8 bases and J dropped 6 bases, with 13 bases sitting between them. The CDR3 loop reads CSSTGLSGELFF. The CDR3 region has the DNA TGCAGCTCCACAGGGTTGTCCGGGGAGCTGTTTTTT.

The chain has TRBV20-1 and TRBJ2-2; the match to TRBD1 covers 10 bases. This CDR3 spans 14 amino acids. Germline CDR1 DFQATT, CDR2 SNEGSKA (reference sequence). V lost 6 bases and J lost 4; bases outside the gene matches: 5. The CDR3 protein is CSARTGGLTGELFF. The CDR3, as DNA: TGCAGTGCAAGGACAGGGGGACTCACCGGGGAGCTGTTTTTT.

The chain is built from TRBV7-2 and TRBJ1-1, with 7 bases identical to TRBD1. Germline CDR1 SGHTA, CDR2 FQGNSA. Germline trimming cut 5 bases from V and 4 bases from J; bases unmatched to any gene: 7. The CDR3 totals 14 residues. This CDR3 is CASSRDRAATEAFF. DNA for the CDR3: TGTGCCAGCAGCCGAGACAGGGCGGCCACTGAAGCTTTCTTT.

This clonotype appeared a few times. CDR3 coding DNA: TGTGCCAGCAGCGTAGCTAGAGGGCCCACCTCTGGAAACACCATATATTTT. Its protein is CASSVARGPTSGNTIYF. V and J are TRBV9 and TRBJ1-3; D not certain. V lost 0 bases and J 0 bases, leaving 13 bases between the germline ends. The CDR3 is made up of 17 amino acids. Germline loops: CDR1 SGDLS, CDR2 YYNGEE.

This clonotype came up many times. Relative to the germline gene, one junction end is altered; a read error may explain this. The V call is TRBV27, the J call TRBJ1-4, with 7 bases matching TRBD1. Germline V lookup: CDR1 MNHEY, CDR2 SMNVEV (reference sequence). The CDR3 extends over 16 amino acids. The CDR3 loop is CASSVSRQGVGEKLFF. The CDR3 bases are TGTGCCAGCAGTGTATCACGACAGGGTGTCGGGGAAAAACTGTTTTTT.

The CDR3: CASSVGWADREDSYEQYF. As DNA, the CDR3 is TGTGCCAGCAGCGTTGGTTGGGCGGACAGGGAGGATTCCTACGAGCAGTACTTC. This chain links TRBV5-4 with TRBJ2-7; TRBD1 matches 8 bases. The V gene's germline CDR1 is SGHNT and CDR2 YYREEE (reference sequence). The V gene end was trimmed by 4 bases and the J gene end by 1 base; junction bases not matched to a gene: 16. The CDR3 length is 18 residues.

The chain is built from TRBV7-9 and TRBJ2-7, with D unclear. The germline gives CDR1 SEHNR, CDR2 FQNEAQ (reference sequence). The V gene lost 3 bases and the J gene lost 2 bases, with 11 bases spanning the gap. This CDR3 is 14 amino acids long. In DNA form, the CDR3 reads TGTGCCAGCAGCTTTCCCGGGCCCACCTACGAGCAGTACTTC. Amino acids: CASSFPGPTYEQYF.

In this sample, this clonotype turned up a few times. The chain recombines TRBV3-1 with TRBJ2-1, with TRBD2 as a possible D gene (6 bases). Trimming stripped 1 base from V and 5 bases from J, with 9 bases between. Per germline, CDR1 LGHDT and CDR2 YNNKEL (reference sequence). CDR3 length: 14 residues. The CDR3 nucleotides are TGTGCCAGCAGCCAAGGGACTACCCACAATGAGCAGTTCTTC. Its protein is CASSQGTTHNEQFF.

In its sample, this clonotype was seen a few times. The chain recombines TRBV18 with TRBJ1-5, with TRBD1 matching over 11 bases. CDR3 length: 18 residues. V dropped 6 bases and J dropped 2; count of bases not matched to a gene: 12. Looked up from germline, CDR1 is KGHSH and CDR2 is LQKENI. For the CDR3, the DNA is TGTGCCAGCTCGCAACGGACAGGGGGCGAGGTCGGCAATCAGCCCCAGCATTTT. As protein: CASSQRTGGEVGNQPQHF.

The chain recombines TRBV5-1 with TRBJ1-1; 9 bases agree with TRBD1. The CDR3 extends over 14 amino acids. Looked up from germline, CDR1 is SGHRS and CDR2 is YFSETQ. The V gene end was trimmed by 1 base and the J gene end by 6 bases; junction bases not matched to a gene: 4. The CDR3 coding sequence is TGCGCCAGCAGCTTGACAGGGGGCCTCCCTGAAGCTTTCTTT. It codes for CASSLTGGLPEAFF.

The sample holds many counts of this clonotype. The chain links TRBV4-2 to TRBJ2-7; 10 bases align to TRBD2. Germline V gene sequence: CDR1 LGHNA, CDR2 YNFKEQ. This CDR3 comprises 14 residues. The junction had 6 bases not matched to a gene; V was cut back by 4 bases and J by 6 bases. The DNA for the CDR3 is TGTGCCAGCAGCCCGGGTCTAGCGGGAGCCGAGCAGTACTTC. Amino acid sequence: CASSPGLAGAEQYF.

The V gene is TRBV19, the J gene TRBJ2-1; the D is unclear. Germline lookup yields CDR1 LNHDA and CDR2 SQIVND (reference sequence). The V gene lost 7 bases and the J gene lost 3 bases, with 7 bases spanning the gap. This CDR3 has 12 amino acids. Here the CDR3 reads CASTAGYNEQFF. CDR3 bases: TGTGCCAGTACGGCCGGCTACAATGAGCAGTTCTTC.